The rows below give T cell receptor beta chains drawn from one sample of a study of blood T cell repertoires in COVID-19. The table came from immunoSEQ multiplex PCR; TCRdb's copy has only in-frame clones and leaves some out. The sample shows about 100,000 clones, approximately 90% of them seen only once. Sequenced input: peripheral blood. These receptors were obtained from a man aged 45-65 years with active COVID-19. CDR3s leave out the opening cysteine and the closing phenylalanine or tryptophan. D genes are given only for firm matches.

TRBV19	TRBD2	ASNGRANTGELF
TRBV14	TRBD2	ASSQEGLAFETQY
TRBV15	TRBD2	ATSPRLAGRSDTQY
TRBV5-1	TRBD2	ASSPVAGQRETQY
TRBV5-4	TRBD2	ASSPNLGLAGGTQY
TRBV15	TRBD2	ATCSRTSGNEQF
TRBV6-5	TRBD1	ASREDRGDTEAF
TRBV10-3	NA	AISESQGGSTYEQY
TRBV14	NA	ASSRTLGQANTEAF
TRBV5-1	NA	ASSRVADTDTQY
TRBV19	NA	ASSNPAGPAIANYGYT
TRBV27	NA	ASRRGRSYEQY
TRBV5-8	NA	ASSLVKGGNQPQH
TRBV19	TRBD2	ASSPGLAGGAGDTQY